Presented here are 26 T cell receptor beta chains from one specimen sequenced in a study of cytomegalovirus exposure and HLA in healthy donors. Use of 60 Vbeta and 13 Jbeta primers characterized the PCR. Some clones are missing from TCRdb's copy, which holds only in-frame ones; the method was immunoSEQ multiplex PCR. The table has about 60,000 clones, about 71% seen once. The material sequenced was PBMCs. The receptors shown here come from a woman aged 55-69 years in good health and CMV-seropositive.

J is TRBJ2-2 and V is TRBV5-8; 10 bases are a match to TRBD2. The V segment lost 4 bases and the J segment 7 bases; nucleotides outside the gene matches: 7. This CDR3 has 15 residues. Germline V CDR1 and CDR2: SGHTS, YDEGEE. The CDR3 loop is CASSDASGGLGELFF. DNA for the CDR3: TGTGCCAGCAGCGACGCTAGCGGGGGTCTCGGGGAGCTGTTTTTT.

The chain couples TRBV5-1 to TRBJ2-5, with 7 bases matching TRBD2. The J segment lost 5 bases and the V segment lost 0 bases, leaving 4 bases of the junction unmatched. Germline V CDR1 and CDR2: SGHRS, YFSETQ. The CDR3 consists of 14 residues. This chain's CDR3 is CASSLEAGLETQYF. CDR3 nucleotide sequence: TGCGCCAGCAGCTTGGAAGCGGGGCTCGAGACCCAGTACTTC.

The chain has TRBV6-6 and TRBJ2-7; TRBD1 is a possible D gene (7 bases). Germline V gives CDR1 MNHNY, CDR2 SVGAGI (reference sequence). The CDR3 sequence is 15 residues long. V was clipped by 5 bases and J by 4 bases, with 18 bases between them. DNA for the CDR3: TGTGCCAGCAGTCGCGGAGCAGGGGGGATGTACGAGCAGTACTTC. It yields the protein CASSRGAGGMYEQYF.

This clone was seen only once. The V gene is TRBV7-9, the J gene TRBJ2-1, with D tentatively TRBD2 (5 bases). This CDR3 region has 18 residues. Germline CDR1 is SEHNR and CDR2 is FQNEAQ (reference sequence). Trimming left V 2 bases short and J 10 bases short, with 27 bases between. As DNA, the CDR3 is TGTGCCAGCAGCTTAAGTCGGACTGCTACCCGCGGCCTGGTCGAGCAGTTCTTC. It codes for CASSLSRTATRGLVEQFF. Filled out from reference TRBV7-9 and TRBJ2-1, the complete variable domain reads DTGVSQNPRHKITKRGQNVTFRCDPISEHNRLYWYRQTLGQGPEFLTYFQNEAQLEKSRLLSDRFSAERPKGSFSTLEIQRTEQGDSAMYLCASSLSRTATRGLVEQFFGPGTRLTVL.

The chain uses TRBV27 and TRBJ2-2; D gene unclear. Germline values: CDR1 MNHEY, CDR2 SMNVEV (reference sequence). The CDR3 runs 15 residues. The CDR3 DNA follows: TGTGCAACGCCCGGTTATCATCTAAACACCGGGGAGCTGTTTTTT. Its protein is CATPGYHLNTGELFF.

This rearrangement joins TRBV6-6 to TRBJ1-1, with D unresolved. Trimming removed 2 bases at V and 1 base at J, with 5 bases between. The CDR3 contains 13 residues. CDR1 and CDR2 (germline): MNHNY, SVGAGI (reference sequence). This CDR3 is CASSYEGNTEAFF. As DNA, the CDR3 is TGTGCCAGCAGTTACGAGGGGAACACTGAAGCTTTCTTT.

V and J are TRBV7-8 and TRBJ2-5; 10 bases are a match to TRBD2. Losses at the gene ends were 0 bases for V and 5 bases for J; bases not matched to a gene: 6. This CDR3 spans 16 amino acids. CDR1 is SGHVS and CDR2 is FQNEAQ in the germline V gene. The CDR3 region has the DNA TGTGCCAGCAGCTTAGCGAGGCTAGCGGGGGTGGAGACCCAGTACTTC. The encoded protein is CASSLARLAGVETQYF.

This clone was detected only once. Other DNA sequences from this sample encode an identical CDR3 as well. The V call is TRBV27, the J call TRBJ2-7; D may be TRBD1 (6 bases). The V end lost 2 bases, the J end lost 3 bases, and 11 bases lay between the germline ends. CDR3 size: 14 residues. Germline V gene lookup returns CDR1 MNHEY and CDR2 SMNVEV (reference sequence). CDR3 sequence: CASSLKYRDYEQYF. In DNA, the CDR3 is TGTGCCAGCAGTTTAAAGTACAGGGACTACGAGCAGTACTTC.

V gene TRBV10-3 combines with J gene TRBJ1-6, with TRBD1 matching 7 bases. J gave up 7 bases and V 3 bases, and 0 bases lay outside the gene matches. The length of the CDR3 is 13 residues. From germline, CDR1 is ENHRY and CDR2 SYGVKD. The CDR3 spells CAISDRGNSPLHF. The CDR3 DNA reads TGTGCCATCAGTGACAGGGGGAATTCACCCCTCCACTTT.

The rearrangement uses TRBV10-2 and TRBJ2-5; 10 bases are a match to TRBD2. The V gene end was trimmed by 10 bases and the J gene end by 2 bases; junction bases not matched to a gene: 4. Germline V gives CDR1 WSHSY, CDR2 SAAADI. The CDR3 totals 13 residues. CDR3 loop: CATRLAGQETQYF. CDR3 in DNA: TGCGCCACCAGACTAGCGGGTCAAGAGACCCAGTACTTC.

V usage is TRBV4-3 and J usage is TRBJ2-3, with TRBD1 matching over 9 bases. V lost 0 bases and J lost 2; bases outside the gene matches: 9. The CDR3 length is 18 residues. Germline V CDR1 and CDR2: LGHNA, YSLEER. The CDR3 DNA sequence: TGCGCCAGCAGCCAAGAGGCACTAGGGACAGGGATCACAGATACGCAGTATTTT. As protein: CASSQEALGTGITDTQYF.

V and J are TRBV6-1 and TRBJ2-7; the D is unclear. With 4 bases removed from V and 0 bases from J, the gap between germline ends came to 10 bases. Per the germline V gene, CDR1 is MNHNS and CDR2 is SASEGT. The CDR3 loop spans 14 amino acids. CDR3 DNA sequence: TGTGCCAGCAGTGTCGGGTCGTTCTCCTACGAGCAGTACTTC. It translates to CASSVGSFSYEQYF.

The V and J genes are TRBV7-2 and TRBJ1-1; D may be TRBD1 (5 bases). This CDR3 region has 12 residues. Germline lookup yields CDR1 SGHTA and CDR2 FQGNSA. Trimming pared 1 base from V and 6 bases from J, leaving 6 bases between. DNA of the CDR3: TGTGCCAGCAGCTTAGGGGGCCCTGAAGCTTTCTTT. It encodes CASSLGGPEAFF.

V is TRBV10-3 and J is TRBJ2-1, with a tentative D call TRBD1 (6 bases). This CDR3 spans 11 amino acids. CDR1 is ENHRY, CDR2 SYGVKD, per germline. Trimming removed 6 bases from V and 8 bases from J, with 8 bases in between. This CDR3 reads CAISAGDEQFF. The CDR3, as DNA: TGTGCCATCAGCGCAGGGGATGAGCAGTTCTTC.

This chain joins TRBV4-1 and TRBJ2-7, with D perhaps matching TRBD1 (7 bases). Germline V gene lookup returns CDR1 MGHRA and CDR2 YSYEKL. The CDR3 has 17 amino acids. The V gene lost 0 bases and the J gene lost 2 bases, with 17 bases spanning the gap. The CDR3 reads CASSQEQGAGGTYEQYF. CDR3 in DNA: TGCGCCAGCAGCCAAGAACAAGGGGCAGGGGGGACCTACGAGCAGTACTTC.

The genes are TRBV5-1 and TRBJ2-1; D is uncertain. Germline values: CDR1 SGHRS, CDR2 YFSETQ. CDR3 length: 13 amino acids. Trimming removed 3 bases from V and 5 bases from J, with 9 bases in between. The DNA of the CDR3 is TGCGCCAGCAGCTCGAATTCTAACAATGAGCAGTTCTTC. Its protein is CASSSNSNNEQFF.

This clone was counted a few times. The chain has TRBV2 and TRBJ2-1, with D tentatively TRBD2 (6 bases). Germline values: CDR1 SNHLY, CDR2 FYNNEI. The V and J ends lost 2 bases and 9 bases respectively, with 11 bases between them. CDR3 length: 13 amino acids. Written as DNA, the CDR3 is TGTGCCAGCAGTGAAAGGGGACTCTTTGAGCAGTTCTTC. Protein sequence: CASSERGLFEQFF.

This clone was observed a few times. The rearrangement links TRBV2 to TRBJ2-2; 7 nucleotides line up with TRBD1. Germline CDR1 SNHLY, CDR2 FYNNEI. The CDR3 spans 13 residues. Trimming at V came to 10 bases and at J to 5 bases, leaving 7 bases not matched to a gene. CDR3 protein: CATHKTGTGELFF. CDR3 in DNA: TGTGCCACCCATAAGACAGGGACCGGGGAGCTGTTTTTT. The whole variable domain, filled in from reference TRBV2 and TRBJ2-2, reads EPEVTQTPSHQVTQMGQEVILRCVPISNHLYFYWYRQILGQKVEFLVSFYNNEISEKSEIFDDQFSVERPDGSNFTLKIRSTKLEDSAMYFCATHKTGTGELFFGEGSRLTVL.

The CDR3 is CASSGGTGSYEQYF. DNA for the CDR3: TGTGCCAGCAGCGGGGGGACAGGGTCCTACGAGCAGTACTTC. This sequence joins TRBV5-6 and TRBJ2-7; 9 bases fit TRBD1. V shed 4 bases and J 1 base; nucleotides not matched to a gene: 3. This CDR3 has 14 residues. From germline, CDR1 is SGHDT and CDR2 YYEEEE.

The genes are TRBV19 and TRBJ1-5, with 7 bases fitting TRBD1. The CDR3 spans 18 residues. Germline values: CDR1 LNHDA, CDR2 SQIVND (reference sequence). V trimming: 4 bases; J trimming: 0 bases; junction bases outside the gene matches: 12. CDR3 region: CASSTIAEQGYSNQPQHF. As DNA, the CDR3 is TGTGCCAGTAGTACCATAGCGGAACAGGGGTATAGCAATCAGCCCCAGCATTTT.

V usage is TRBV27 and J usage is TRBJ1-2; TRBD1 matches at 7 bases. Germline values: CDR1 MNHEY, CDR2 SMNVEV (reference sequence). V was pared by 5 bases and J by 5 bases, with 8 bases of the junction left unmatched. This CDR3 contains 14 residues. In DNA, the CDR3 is TGTGCCAGCAGTCCGCGGACAGGAGGATATGGCTACACCTTC. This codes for CASSPRTGGYGYTF.

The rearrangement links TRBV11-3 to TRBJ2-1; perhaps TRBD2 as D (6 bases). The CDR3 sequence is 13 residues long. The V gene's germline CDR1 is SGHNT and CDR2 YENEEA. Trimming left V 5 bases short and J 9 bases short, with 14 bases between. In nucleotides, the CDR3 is TGTGCCAGCAGCCTCGGGGGAAAGGCTGAGCAGTTCTTC. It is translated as CASSLGGKAEQFF.

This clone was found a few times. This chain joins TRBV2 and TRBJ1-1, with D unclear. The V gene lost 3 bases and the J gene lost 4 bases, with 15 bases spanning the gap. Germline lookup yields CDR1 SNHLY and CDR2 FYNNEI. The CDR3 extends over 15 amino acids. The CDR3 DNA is TGTGCCAGCAGTGATCAGGAGGGTTTAGGCACTGAAGCTTTCTTT. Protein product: CASSDQEGLGTEAFF.

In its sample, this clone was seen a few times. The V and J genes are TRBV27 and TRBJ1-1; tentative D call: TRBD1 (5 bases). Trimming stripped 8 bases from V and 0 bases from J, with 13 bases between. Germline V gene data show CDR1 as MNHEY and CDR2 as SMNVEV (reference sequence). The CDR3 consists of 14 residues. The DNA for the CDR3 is TGTGCCAGCGGCCGCGGGACGGTGAACACTGAAGCTTTCTTT. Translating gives CASGRGTVNTEAFF.

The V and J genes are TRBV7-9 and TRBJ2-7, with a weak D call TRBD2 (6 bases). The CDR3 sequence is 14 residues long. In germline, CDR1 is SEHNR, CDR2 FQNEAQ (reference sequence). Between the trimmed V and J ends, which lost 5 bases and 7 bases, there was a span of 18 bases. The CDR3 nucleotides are TGTGCCAGCAGCACGGCCGGGACTTTGTTGGAGCAGTACTTC. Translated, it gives CASSTAGTLLEQYF.

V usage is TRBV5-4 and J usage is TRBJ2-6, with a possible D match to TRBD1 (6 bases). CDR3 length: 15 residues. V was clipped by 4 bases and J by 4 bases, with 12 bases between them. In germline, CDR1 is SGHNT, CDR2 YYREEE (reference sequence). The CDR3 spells CASSNPGTGANVLTF. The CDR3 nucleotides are TGTGCCAGCAGCAATCCAGGGACAGGGGCCAACGTCCTGACTTTC.